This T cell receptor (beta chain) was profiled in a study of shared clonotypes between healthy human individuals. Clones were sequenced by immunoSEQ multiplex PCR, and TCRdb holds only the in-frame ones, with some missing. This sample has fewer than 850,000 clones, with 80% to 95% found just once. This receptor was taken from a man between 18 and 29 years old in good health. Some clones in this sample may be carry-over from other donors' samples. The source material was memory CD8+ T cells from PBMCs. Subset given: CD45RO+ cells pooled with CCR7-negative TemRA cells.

The CDR3: CASSERLGQKNTEAFF. In DNA, the CDR3 is TGTGCCAGCAGTGAAAGGTTAGGGCAGAAGAACACTGAAGCTTTCTTT. The V gene is TRBV6-1, the J gene TRBJ1-1; D unclear. The CDR3 loop spans 16 amino acids. V lost 2 bases and J 1 base, leaving 14 bases between the germline ends. The germline V gene encodes CDR1 MNHNS and CDR2 SASEGT.